This T cell receptor beta chain was recorded in a study of blood T cell repertoires in COVID-19 (dated by TCRdb to about 2020). Background on the whole study: Samples from collaborators originated in the United States, Italy and Spain and spanned both the acute and convalescent phases of COVID-19. The material from the prospective study consisted of cDNA or gDNA derived from T cells, B-cell-depleted T cells, or PBMCs. The dataset comprised deeply sampled blood TCRbeta repertoires from subjects exposed to, actively infected with, or recovered from COVID-19. A freely available public database, intended as a resource for researchers studying the immune response to SARS-CoV-2, is where the repertoires were released. The samples were drawn from two sources: the first 160 participants of the ongoing ImmuneRACE study, and about 1,300 subjects contributed by 6 global collaborators. Nearly every sample came with metadata listing a de-identified subject ID, COVID-19 status, age in years and sex. Where available, HLA class I and class II types were taken from metadata supplied by the sample provider and were not determined by assay-based typing.

General conclusions and limits of the study: How much clinical and demographic metadata was included differed by source and by participant, and the metadata was provided uncurated.

Participants in the prospective study were aged about 18 to 95 years, lived in about two dozen United States geographic areas, and enrolled through a virtual design. In the prospective study, participants were assigned to cohorts based on the clinical history participants reported in a screening survey and a study questionnaire. Recovered participants in ImmuneRACE Cohort 3 were defined as having two consecutive negative NP/OP PCR tests, clearance from a healthcare professional, or resolution of symptoms. In the prospective study, mobile phlebotomists collected whole blood, serum and a nasopharyngeal or oropharyngeal swab from each participant. Participants in the prospective study had the option to provide additional blood draws and questionnaires over an approximately 2-month period. Prospective study blood samples were shipped either frozen or at room temperature before DNA extraction. From its cysteine to its phenylalanine, the CDR3 spans 17 amino acids. Only CDR3 DNA is held: 51 bases, read in frame from base 1. V loses 1 base at its end and J loses 7 bases; junction bases beyond the gene matches: 9. CDR1 and CDR2 are drawn from the germline V gene: SGHRS, YFSETQ.

Comment on this clone: What this receptor recognizes is not known. No much larger clone exists at a distance of one base, and base qualities are not known.

TCRbeta CDR3 regions were amplified from genomic DNA using the immunoSEQ Assay, a bias-controlled multiplex PCR. Per the authors' processing: The number of nucleated cells in each sample was estimated by amplification of reference gene primers within the assay. To quantify the absolute abundance of each unique TCRbeta CDR3 rearrangement, sequence reads were collapsed and filtered. Productive Simpson clonality was computed per sample as the square root of Simpson's diversity index over productive rearrangements. TCRdb mirrors the immuneACCESS table, restricted to in-frame sequences. Some clones are absent from its copies; in checked studies, under half trace to an unresolved V gene, and the reason for the others is unknown. Clonal size and the V and J genes are those of that table, whereas D and trimming came from the DNA. For this sample the table gives 200,000 to 250,000 clones, of which roughly 84% were detected only once. 5.5% to 7.5% of the sample rests with the top ten.

The sequence joins TRBV5-1 to TRBJ2-1; TRBD2 lines up with 12 middle nucleotides. Input material: PBMCs or T cells enriched from blood (not recorded which). The TCR comes from a woman in her thirties or forties who had recovered from COVID-19. The DNA sequence is as follows: TGCGCCAGCAGCTTGCGGCCCCTAGCGGGAGGGGCGAATGAGCAGTTCTTC. Its protein reads: CASSLRPLAGGANEQFF.